Following are 32 T cell receptor beta chains from one sample sequenced in a study of cytomegalovirus exposure and HLA in healthy donors. It was with 60 Vbeta and 13 Jbeta primers that the PCR ran. Repertoires were generated with immunoSEQ multiplex PCR, while TCRdb's copy carries only in-frame clones and drops some. This table has about 120,000 clones, 81% appearing once. The material sequenced was PBMCs. These receptors were obtained from a man aged 18 to 29 in good health and CMV-seropositive.

The chain employs TRBV14 and TRBJ2-7; 11 positions agree with TRBD2. The length of the CDR3 is 19 residues. From germline, CDR1 is SGHDN and CDR2 FVKESK. V gave up 0 bases and J gave up 7 bases; unmatched junction bases: 17. CDR3 in DNA: TGTGCCAGCAGCCAAGATCCCTTACTAGCGGGAGAGTGGGTCGGGGAGCAGTACTTC. It yields the protein CASSQDPLLAGEWVGEQYF.

The J gene is TRBJ2-1, the V gene TRBV6-6; 7 nucleotides match TRBD1. Per germline, CDR1 MNHNY and CDR2 SVGAGI (reference sequence). With 0 bases clipped from V and 9 bases from J, the junction kept 5 bases outside the gene matches. The CDR3 is made up of 14 amino acids. The CDR3 is CASSYSTGTGEQFF. The CDR3 DNA follows: TGTGCCAGCAGTTACTCGACAGGGACGGGTGAGCAGTTCTTC.

The chain recombines TRBV6-6 with TRBJ2-3; TRBD2 matches 10 bases. Trimming cost V 5 bases and J 4 bases; bases outside gene matches: 6. The CDR3 has 15 amino acids. The V gene's germline CDR1 is MNHNY and CDR2 SVGAGI (reference sequence). The CDR3 loop reads CASSTGTSVADTQYF. The CDR3 DNA sequence: TGTGCCAGCAGTACCGGGACTAGCGTCGCAGATACGCAGTATTTT.

The chain employs TRBV4-1 and TRBJ2-1; 8 positions match TRBD1. Germline V gene lookup returns CDR1 MGHRA and CDR2 YSYEKL. This CDR3 is built from 16 residues. The junction had 7 bases not matched to a gene; V was cut back by 4 bases and J by 2 bases. In DNA form, the CDR3 reads TGCGCCAGCAGCCTAGGCCGGGACAGGACCTACAATGAGCAGTTCTTC. It encodes CASSLGRDRTYNEQFF.

Only one count was recorded for this clone. The rearrangement links TRBV5-8 to TRBJ1-2, with TRBD1 matching 9 bases. The CDR3 runs 16 residues. The trim removed 1 base at V and 8 bases at J, leaving 12 bases unmatched. CDR1 SGHTS and CDR2 YDEGEE come from the germline V gene. The CDR3 DNA reads TGTGCCAGCAGCTTGAGGACAGGGGATCGGGCGCGAGGCTACACCTTC. Its translation: CASSLRTGDRARGYTF.

This clone came up a few times. The V call is TRBV7-8, the J call TRBJ2-3, with 10 bases that match TRBD2. CDR3 size: 13 residues. Trimming removed 6 bases from V and 5 bases from J; junction bases left unmatched: 2. Germline lookup yields CDR1 SGHVS and CDR2 FQNEAQ. Here the CDR3 reads CASRRLAGDTQYF. The CDR3 coding sequence is TGTGCCAGCAGGCGACTAGCGGGAGATACGCAGTATTTT.

The J gene is TRBJ1-1, the V gene TRBV19; D is unclear. Germline lookup yields CDR1 LNHDA and CDR2 SQIVND (reference sequence). The CDR3 sequence is 15 residues long. Trimming shortened V by 7 bases and J by 0 bases, and 15 bases separated the two germline ends. CDR3 nucleotides: TGTGCCAGTAAGGAGATCCTGACTATGAACACTGAAGCTTTCTTT. Translated, it gives CASKEILTMNTEAFF.

The chain recombines TRBV6-1 with TRBJ2-3; D gene uncertain. This CDR3 is built from 14 residues. V lost 3 bases, J lost 6 bases, and 13 bases lay in between. Germline V gene data show CDR1 as MNHNS and CDR2 as SASEGT. The CDR3 protein is CASSDPGRLDTQYF. The CDR3 DNA sequence: TGTGCCAGCAGTGACCCAGGTCGATTGGATACGCAGTATTTT.

The chain is built from TRBV7-6 and TRBJ1-1, with no clear D. This CDR3 is 14 amino acids long. Trimming took off 3 bases at V and 1 base at J, with 9 bases between the two ends. The germline gives CDR1 SGHVS, CDR2 FNYEAQ. The CDR3 DNA reads as TGTGCCAGCAGCTTTAGGGCGGGGAACACTGAAGCTTTCTTT. It specifies CASSFRAGNTEAFF.

The V call is TRBV9, the J call TRBJ2-2; D perhaps matches TRBD2 (5 bases). Germline lookup yields CDR1 SGDLS and CDR2 YYNGEE. Trimming stripped 5 bases from V and 1 base from J, with 12 bases between. The CDR3 length is 15 residues. CDR3 region: CASRRTAENTGELFF. The CDR3 coding sequence is TGTGCCAGCAGAAGGACTGCCGAGAACACCGGGGAGCTGTTTTTT.

The chain recombines TRBV6-1 with TRBJ2-3, with 10 bases identical to TRBD2. The germline V gene encodes CDR1 MNHNS and CDR2 SASEGT. V shed 2 bases, J shed 1 base, and the junction held 6 bases outside the gene matches. CDR3 length equals 17 residues. The CDR3 DNA reads as TGTGCCAGCAGTGAATACCTAGCGGGGGCTCGCACAGATACGCAGTATTTT. Translated: CASSEYLAGARTDTQYF.

This clone was detected many times. The chain couples TRBV6-5 to TRBJ2-2, with 7 positions matching TRBD1. The germline CDR1 and CDR2 sequences are MNHEY and SVGAGI. The CDR3 contains 14 residues. The V and J ends lost 5 bases and 5 bases, in that order; junction bases with no gene match: 5. The CDR3 is CASSDRVETGELFF. The CDR3 region has the DNA TGTGCCAGCAGTGACAGGGTGGAGACCGGGGAGCTGTTTTTT.

The chain carries TRBV27 and TRBJ1-5; 7 bases line up with TRBD1. With V trimmed by 6 bases and J by 2 bases, 4 bases remained unmatched. Germline CDR1 MNHEY, CDR2 SMNVEV (reference sequence). CDR3 length equals 14 residues. The CDR3 spells CASRQGSGNQPQHF. In DNA, the CDR3 is TGTGCCAGCAGACAGGGGTCCGGCAATCAGCCCCAGCATTTT.

The chain joins TRBV12-5 to TRBJ1-1, with D perhaps TRBD1 (5 bases). Germline lookup yields CDR1 LGHNT and CDR2 FRNRAP. CDR3 size: 14 residues. The V end lost 7 bases, the J end lost 1 base, and 13 bases lay between the germline ends. CDR3: CASAGGNANTEAFF. CDR3 nucleotides: TGTGCTAGTGCGGGGGGTAATGCGAACACTGAAGCTTTCTTT.

Only a few counts were recorded for this clone. The chain carries TRBV9 and TRBJ1-4; TRBD1 matches 8 bases. CDR1 SGDLS and CDR2 YYNGEE come from the germline V gene. The CDR3 is 15 amino acids. V shed 4 bases, J shed 4 bases, and the junction held 6 bases outside the gene matches. The chain's CDR3 is CASSPRTGLNEKLFF. The CDR3, as DNA: TGTGCCAGCAGCCCCCGGACAGGGCTTAATGAAAAACTGTTTTTT.

This clone was recorded a few times. The rearrangement joins TRBV6-6 to TRBJ1-2; possible D gene TRBD1, 5 bases. V gave up 6 bases and J gave up 0 bases, with 8 bases separating them. The germline V gene encodes CDR1 MNHNY and CDR2 SVGAGI (reference sequence). The CDR3 totals 13 residues. In nucleotides, the CDR3 is TGTGCCAGCAGAGACAGTTCTAACTATGGCTACACCTTC. This translates into CASRDSSNYGYTF.

The genes are TRBV4-3 and TRBJ1-1; no clear D gene. This CDR3 contains 15 residues. Per germline, CDR1 LGHNA and CDR2 YSLEER. V was pared by 0 bases and J by 2 bases, with 10 bases between. The CDR3: CASSQDVALNTEAFF. The CDR3 nucleotides read TGCGCCAGCAGCCAAGATGTGGCCCTTAACACTGAAGCTTTCTTT.

The chain couples TRBV19 to TRBJ1-2; D might be TRBD1 (5 bases). The CDR3 totals 13 residues. Germline CDR1 is LNHDA and CDR2 is SQIVND (reference sequence). Trimming stripped 5 bases from V and 1 base from J, with 8 bases between. CDR3: CASSPQVNYGYTF. The CDR3 nucleotides are TGTGCCAGTAGTCCACAGGTTAACTATGGCTACACCTTC. Looking up the rest from reference TRBV19 and TRBJ1-2 gives the full variable domain: DGGITQSPKYLFRKEGQNVTLSCEQNLNHDAMYWYRQDPGQGLRLIYYSQIVNDFQKGDIAEGYSVSREKKESFPLTVTSAQKNPTAFYLCASSPQVNYGYTFGSGTRLTVV.

This clone was picked up a small number of times. The J gene is TRBJ2-7, the V gene TRBV6-1, with 9 bases identical to TRBD1. V was clipped by 7 bases and J by 1 base; unmatched bases: 8. The CDR3 contains 15 residues. CDR1 MNHNS and CDR2 SASEGT come from the germline V gene. This chain's CDR3 is CASIRDRELSYEQYF. In nucleotides, the CDR3 is TGTGCCAGCATTCGGGACAGGGAATTATCCTACGAGCAGTACTTC.

The CDR3 loop is CASSWRTSGRAENIQYF. CDR3 DNA: TGCGCCAGCAGCTGGAGGACTAGCGGGAGGGCTGAAAACATTCAGTACTTC. The chain couples TRBV5-1 to TRBJ2-4; 15 positions agree with TRBD2. The ends lost 3 bases at V and 5 bases at J; junction bases unmatched: 6. The CDR3 sequence is 17 residues long. Per germline, CDR1 SGHRS and CDR2 YFSETQ. Using reference TRBV5-1 and TRBJ2-4 for the parts outside the CDR3, the full variable domain is KAGVTQTPRYLIKTRGQQVTLSCSPISGHRSVSWYQQTPGQGLQFLFEYFSETQRNKGNFPGRFSGRQFSNSRSEMNVSTLELGDSALYLCASSWRTSGRAENIQYFGAGTRLSVL.

Only one count was recorded for this clone. This chain uses TRBV6-1 with TRBJ2-7, with D possibly being TRBD2 (6 bases). V was pared by 3 bases and J by 2 bases, with 17 bases between. Germline V gene data show CDR1 as MNHNS and CDR2 as SASEGT. The CDR3 spans 16 residues. The CDR3, as DNA: TGTGCCAGCAGTGATCGGAGGGTGCGGGGACCCTACGAGCAGTACTTC. This translates into CASSDRRVRGPYEQYF.

V gene TRBV9 combines with J gene TRBJ2-2; a possible D gene is TRBD1 (6 bases). Trimming took off 3 bases at V and 4 bases at J, with 13 bases between the two ends. This CDR3 has 15 amino acids. Germline V gives CDR1 SGDLS, CDR2 YYNGEE. The CDR3 sequence: CASSGRDIITGELFF. The DNA for the CDR3 is TGTGCCAGCAGCGGCCGGGACATAATCACCGGGGAGCTGTTTTTT.

This clone came up a few times. The chain has TRBV13 and TRBJ2-5, with no clear D. The CDR3 consists of 13 residues. V shed 5 bases and J shed 4 bases, with 11 bases lying between them. CDR1 and CDR2 (germline): PRHDT, FYEKMQ (reference sequence). In nucleotides, the CDR3 is TGTGCCAGCAGCGCAATCCGAGGAGAGACCCAGTACTTC. Protein: CASSAIRGETQYF.

V gene TRBV7-9 combines with J gene TRBJ2-5; 8 nucleotides agree with TRBD2. The CDR3 spans 17 residues. Germline V gives CDR1 SEHNR, CDR2 FQNEAQ (reference sequence). Losses at the gene ends were 2 bases for V and 4 bases for J; bases not matched to a gene: 12. For the CDR3, the DNA is TGTGCCAGCAGCTTATATCGCAGCGGGGGTAGGGGAGAGACCCAGTACTTC. It is translated as CASSLYRSGGRGETQYF.

The chain joins TRBV19 to TRBJ2-2; TRBD2 matches 13 bases. The CDR3 sequence is 16 residues long. Germline lookup yields CDR1 LNHDA and CDR2 SQIVND (reference sequence). V gave up 7 bases and J gave up 9 bases; unmatched junction bases: 11. The CDR3 is CASNQARLAGGRELFF. Here the CDR3 DNA reads TGTGCCAGTAATCAGGCTCGACTAGCGGGGGGACGGGAGCTGTTTTTT.

The chain recombines TRBV4-1 with TRBJ2-3; D not resolved. This CDR3 region has 15 residues. V shed 0 bases and J shed 2 bases, with 9 bases lying between them. Germline V CDR1 and CDR2: MGHRA, YSYEKL. CDR3 residues: CASSQEQLFTDTQYF. CDR3 DNA: TGCGCCAGCAGCCAAGAGCAGTTATTCACAGATACGCAGTATTTT.

The chain has TRBV5-1 and TRBJ2-7, with 8 positions matching TRBD1. CDR1 and CDR2 (germline): SGHRS, YFSETQ. J gave up 4 bases and V 1 base, and 7 bases lay outside the gene matches. The CDR3 runs 15 residues. CDR3 coding DNA: TGCGCCAGCAGCTTGACTCAGGGGGCTCTTTACGAGCAGTACTTC. This gives the protein CASSLTQGALYEQYF.

The chain is built from TRBV4-3 and TRBJ2-2; 7 bases are shared with TRBD2. Trimming at V came to 1 base and at J to 4 bases, leaving 6 bases not matched to a gene. Germline CDR1 LGHNA, CDR2 YSLEER. There are 16 residues in the CDR3. In DNA form, the CDR3 reads TGCGCCAGCAGCCAAGTTGCGCCGGGAGGCACCGGGGAGCTGTTTTTT. The encoded protein is CASSQVAPGGTGELFF.

The rearrangement joins TRBV5-8 to TRBJ2-1, with a tentative D call TRBD2 (6 bases). Trimming took off 4 bases at V and 10 bases at J, with 21 bases between the two ends. Germline CDR1 and CDR2: SGHTS and YDEGEE. The CDR3 loop spans 15 amino acids. The CDR3 coding sequence is TGTGCCAGCAGCCGAGGGGACTCTCGAGGGTCCGAGCAGTTCTTC. This translates into CASSRGDSRGSEQFF. Looking up the rest from reference TRBV5-8 and TRBJ2-1 gives the full variable domain: EAGVTQSPTHLIKTRGQQATLRCSPISGHTSVYWYQQALGLGLQFLLWYDEGEERNRGNFPPRFSGRQFPNYSSELNVNALELEDSALYLCASSRGDSRGSEQFFGPGTRLTVL.

V gene TRBV5-1 combines with J gene TRBJ2-5; the match to TRBD2 covers 7 bases. Trimming at V came to 4 bases and at J to 5 bases, leaving 14 bases not matched to a gene. Germline V lookup: CDR1 SGHRS, CDR2 YFSETQ. The CDR3 covers 16 residues. CDR3 amino acids: CASSLSEAGSGETQYF. In DNA form, the CDR3 reads TGCGCCAGCAGCCTCTCCGAAGCGGGGTCCGGGGAGACCCAGTACTTC.

V and J are TRBV18 and TRBJ2-5; 10 bases agree with TRBD2. The ends lost 2 bases at V and 5 bases at J; junction bases unmatched: 8. Germline V gene data show CDR1 as KGHSH and CDR2 as LQKENI. This CDR3 comprises 16 residues. For the CDR3, the DNA is TGTGCCAGCTCACCATTAGGTGGACTAGCGGTCGAGACCCAGTACTTC. As protein: CASSPLGGLAVETQYF.

This clone was counted only a few times. The chain employs TRBV7-6 and TRBJ2-6; 7 bases are a match to TRBD2. The CDR3 sequence is 16 residues long. With 3 bases clipped from V and 4 bases from J, the junction kept 6 bases outside the gene matches. The germline V gene has CDR1 SGHVS and CDR2 FNYEAQ. CDR3 DNA: TGTGCCAGCAGCTTGGGGAGGGCAGGAGGGGCCAACGTCCTGACTTTC. Amino acids: CASSLGRAGGANVLTF.